This entry features one T cell receptor (beta chain) sequence. The antigen is undetermined. TCRdb's table, derived via immunoSEQ multiplex PCR, lists solely in-frame clones and lacks some. This table has 130,000 or so clones, 70% to 90% appearing once. Stated time point: baseline pretreatment blood. Treatment indicated: 15 Gy SBRT to primary tumor, nephrectomy 4 weeks later. The CDR3 runs to 15 residues. J was trimmed by 8 bases and V by 3 bases; bases with no gene match: 9. Germline CDR1 is MNHNS and CDR2 is SASEGT. This record comes from a study of radiation and T cells in renal cell carcinoma. Study observations and caveats: In blood, top tumor clones expanded by 2 weeks, shrinking by 4. Baseline intratumoral clonotype presence is unknown without pretreatment biopsies.

The sequenced sample was blood, obtained from a patient whose treatment included radiotherapy and nephrectomy. This sequence was found in a woman aged 45-65 years with renal cell carcinoma. V is TRBV6-1 and J is TRBJ1-2; TRBD1 aligns across 10 bases. CDR3 protein: CASSEISDRGGGYTF. The DNA for the CDR3 is TGTGCCAGCAGTGAGATTTCGGACAGGGGGGGAGGCTACACCTTC.